The T cell receptor beta chain described here comes from a study of long-term antiretroviral therapy in people with HIV (dated by TCRdb to between 2021 and 2022). For the wider study: The earliest samples were collected about a decade before the 2015 WHO recommendation for immediate ART, when ART was typically delayed until CD4 counts fell. No cross-contamination during QIAcube processing was shown when test extractions of a monoclonal T-cell line were performed alongside 33 polyclonal samples. A retrospective serial study tested whether changes in peripheral blood TRB repertoire composition and diversity were associated with ART initiation and durable HIV suppression. Among the roughly 30 participants with HIV, eleven were female. From 25 to 30 adults with confirmed HIV infection, the cohort provided approximately 190 cryopreserved PBMC samples, gathered serially across a mean of around six years (range 1-12).

Sequencing of the TRB variable region was done with the immunoSEQ hsTCRB v3.0 assay at survey level resolution. A depth of 40,000-50,000 T-cell genomes per sample was targeted for TRB sequencing. TRB libraries were pooled and sequenced on an Illumina MiSeq using a v3 150-cycle kit. The original methods were these. Repertoire analysis was run in R within a reproducible Nextflow workflow that covered QC, data transformation and analysis. LymphoSeq2, an R package for exploring AIRR-Seq data, was used to implement the custom analyses. Several samples yielding fewer than 5000 total TRB sequences were excluded, leaving 150 to 200 analyzed HIV repertoires. Among the 180 to 200 retained HIV repertoires, about 57 were collected before ART initiation and 120 to 130 after ART initiation. Repertoires were downsampled to 5000 TRB nucleotide sequences, with summary statistics averaged over 100 downsampling iterations. Only TRB sequences with CDR3 regions of at least seven amino acids were retained for analysis. A Shannon entropy-derived clonality score and the Gini coefficient were used to measure diversity. In the repertoire networks, any two of the top 5000 CDR3 amino acid sequences were connected whenever the two sequences differed by an edit distance of one. GLIPH2 predicted antigen specificity groups and MHC restriction for TRB CDR3 amino acid sequences. CDR3 amino acid sequences were matched against VDJdb and McPAS-TCR to flag known CMV, EBV, HIV or tissue antigen associations. Pre-ART, post-ART and control groups were compared with Wilcoxon signed-rank tests and Holm-Bonferroni correction. TCRdb obtained this table from immuneACCESS and retained in-frame rearrangements with V and J assigned. These tables miss some clones; where compared with another copy, unresolved V genes account for less than half of the shortfall, and the remainder is unexplained. The V and J calls and the clone size are those of that table, but D and trimming were determined from the DNA. Present in this sample are 27,000 or so clones, 82% of which were seen just once. Together, the top ten hold about 10% of the sample.

This clone appeared once. Its antigen is unknown. No base-level quality is on record; no much larger clone is a single base apart. Beyond this particular receptor, the publication reports: The samples span the years 2004 to 2017, and the ART regimens used at that time may not be as effective as current regimens. The repertoire was dominated across all time points by expanded TRB clones identified before ART initiation, although this dominance was seen to fluctuate and to decrease in many PLHIV after ART. Because cell numbers in pre-ART samples were limited, unsorted PBMC were profiled instead of sorted CD4+ and CD8+ T cells. No data were available on ART adherence, viral resistance or therapy changes, limiting inferences about post-ART repertoire changes. Compared with controls, HIV repertoires had narrower CDR3 length ranges, and the network structure pointed to an antigen-experienced repertoire that shifted only slightly toward naive after ART. ART initiation was associated with a significant increase in TRB diversity, but diversity stayed significantly below transplant donor controls even after long-term ART. Limited PBMC availability meant only the TCR beta chain was sequenced, without alpha chain pairing.

Participants were included only if at least one PBMC sample before ART initiation and at least two post-ART samples were available. Treatment was received in the United States of America by all participants with HIV. Before DNA extraction, cryopreserved samples of about 0.9-11 million PBMC were thawed and then washed. At the time of the earliest PBMC sample, participants with HIV were aged between roughly 23 and 60 years. Each participant contributed PBMC samples from 1-4 timepoints before ART initiation and 2-8 timepoints after ART initiation, with a median of 7 samples. For every participant, serial HIV viral load, CD4+ T-cell count, ART history and demographic data were obtained. Genomic DNA was extracted from unsorted PBMC with a Qiagen kit on a QIAcube, processed in batches of 12 samples. The CDR3 sequence holds 15 residues, the cysteine and phenylalanine included. Kept here is only the CDR3 DNA, which spans 45 bases and is read in frame from base 1. Trimming costs V 6 bases and J 3 bases, and their ends lie 14 bases apart. In the germline V gene, CDR1 corresponds to MDHEN and CDR2 to SYDVKM.

Sequenced material: unsorted PBMCs, taken 0.8 years before starting antiretroviral therapy. The receptor's source is a man younger than 35 with HIV. The chain was built from TRBV28 and TRBJ1-4, with no D gene named confidently. Here the CDR3 is given as CASSQPTVANEKLFF. The DNA sequence is TGTGCCAGCAGCCAGCCGACGGTCGCTAATGAAAAACTGTTTTTT.